These 12 T cell receptor beta chains were sequenced from one sample in a study of CD8+ T cells in alopecia areata. cDNA serving as the sequencing template came from extracted, reverse transcribed RNA. Assay: immunoSEQ multiplex PCR; the TCRdb copy retains only in-frame clones and omits some. The profile shows around 150,000 clones, about 60% of them singletons. The specimen was CD4+ T cells sorted from blood. Receptors were obtained from a human donor in good health.

This clone was seen repeatedly, ten times or more. The chain combines TRBV7-2 with TRBJ2-3; D possibly corresponds to TRBD1 (5 bases). This CDR3 has 14 residues. The germline gives CDR1 SGHTA, CDR2 FQGNSA. Trimming removed 4 bases from V and 5 bases from J, with 13 bases in between. The CDR3 DNA is TGTGCCAGCAGCTCTGGACACCTGGTAGATACGCAGTATTTT. Amino acids: CASSSGHLVDTQYF.

This clone has a single count. This sequence joins TRBV30 and TRBJ2-3; 8 bases match TRBD2. V lost 4 bases to trimming and J lost 6 bases; unmatched junction nucleotides: 9. This CDR3 comprises 14 residues. Germline V lookup: CDR1 GTSNPN, CDR2 SVGIG (reference sequence). The CDR3 DNA reads TGTGCCTGGAAGGCAGCGGGAGAAAGGGATACGCAGTATTTT. Translated, it gives CAWKAAGERDTQYF.

The chain couples TRBV27 to TRBJ2-3; D unclear. This CDR3 has 13 residues. The germline V and J ends were trimmed by 6 bases and 0 bases, with 7 bases remaining between them. Germline loops: CDR1 MNHEY, CDR2 SMNVEV (reference sequence). The CDR3 here is CASSDPSTDTQYF. CDR3 DNA sequence: TGTGCCAGCAGCGACCCAAGCACAGATACGCAGTATTTT.

The rearrangement joins TRBV4-1 to TRBJ2-5; 9 nucleotides align to TRBD2. The germline CDR1 and CDR2 sequences are MGHRA and YSYEKL. The CDR3 sequence is 15 residues long. The V segment lost 4 bases and the J segment 1 base; nucleotides outside the gene matches: 4. CDR3 residues: CASSRAGGRQETQYF. The CDR3, as DNA: TGCGCCAGCAGCCGAGCGGGAGGCCGCCAAGAGACCCAGTACTTC.

This clone was detected only a few times. The chain employs TRBV29-1 and TRBJ2-7, with D tentatively TRBD1 (5 bases). Trimming stripped 5 bases from V and 2 bases from J, with 7 bases between. Germline V gene sequence: CDR1 SQVTM, CDR2 ANQGSEA. The CDR3 runs to 11 residues. CDR3 region: CSVSQAYEQYF. CDR3 bases: TGCAGCGTTTCACAGGCCTACGAGCAGTACTTC.

The rearrangement joins TRBV5-1 to TRBJ2-7; 11 bases are a match to TRBD2. Trimming cost V 5 bases and J 4 bases; bases outside gene matches: 8. The V gene's germline CDR1 is SGHRS and CDR2 YFSETQ. The CDR3 is made up of 15 amino acids. CDR3 sequence reads: CASSRTSGSYYEQYF. The CDR3 nucleotides are TGCGCCAGCAGTCGGACTAGCGGGTCTTATTACGAGCAGTACTTC.

The chain employs TRBV18 and TRBJ2-7; unclear D gene. Trimming stripped 1 base from V and 4 bases from J, with 11 bases between. There are 14 residues in the CDR3. The germline CDR1 and CDR2 sequences are KGHSH and LQKENI. The CDR3 loop is CASSPRGAKYEQYF. The CDR3 DNA follows: TGTGCCAGCTCACCACGGGGTGCGAAGTACGAGCAGTACTTC.

The chain is built from TRBV6-5 and TRBJ2-7; 7 bases map to TRBD2. V lost 6 bases and J lost 2; bases outside the gene matches: 7. Per the germline V gene, CDR1 is MNHEY and CDR2 is SVGAGI. The CDR3 sequence is 14 residues long. This CDR3 is CASSRTAGAYEQYF. CDR3 nucleotides: TGTGCCAGCAGCCGGACGGCGGGAGCCTACGAGCAGTACTTC.

This chain joins TRBV4-1 and TRBJ1-1, with 8 bases aligning to TRBD1. Germline CDR1 MGHRA, CDR2 YSYEKL. This CDR3 is built from 15 residues. After removal of 3 bases from V and 5 bases from J, the junction contained 8 bases not matched to a gene. The DNA of the CDR3 is TGCGCCAGCAGCCACTTGGACAGGGACGGAACTGAAGCTTTCTTT. Its protein is CASSHLDRDGTEAFF.

This clone came up a few times. V usage is TRBV5-1 and J usage is TRBJ2-7; a weak D match, TRBD1 (5 bases). The CDR3 runs 14 residues. Trimming pared 0 bases from V and 1 base from J, leaving 8 bases between. Germline CDR1 is SGHRS and CDR2 is YFSETQ. The CDR3 region has the DNA TGCGCCAGCAGCTTGGGGGGCATTTCCTACGAGCAGTACTTC. Translated: CASSLGGISYEQYF.

This rearrangement joins TRBV19 to TRBJ1-5; no firm D call. Germline-derived CDR1 and CDR2 are LNHDA and SQIVND (reference sequence). V was shortened by 3 bases and J by 0 bases, with 15 bases between the two germline ends. The CDR3 spans 17 residues. The CDR3 region is CASSINPRGDSNQPQHF. The CDR3 DNA is TGTGCCAGTAGTATTAATCCACGCGGGGATAGCAATCAGCCCCAGCATTTT.

V is TRBV29-1 and J is TRBJ2-1; D call uncertain. Trimming removed 2 bases at V and 1 base at J, with 12 bases between. Per germline, CDR1 SQVTM and CDR2 ANQGSEA. The CDR3 spans 15 residues. CDR3 amino acids: CSVETASQSYNEQFF. In DNA, the CDR3 is TGCAGCGTTGAAACAGCGTCCCAATCCTACAATGAGCAGTTCTTC.